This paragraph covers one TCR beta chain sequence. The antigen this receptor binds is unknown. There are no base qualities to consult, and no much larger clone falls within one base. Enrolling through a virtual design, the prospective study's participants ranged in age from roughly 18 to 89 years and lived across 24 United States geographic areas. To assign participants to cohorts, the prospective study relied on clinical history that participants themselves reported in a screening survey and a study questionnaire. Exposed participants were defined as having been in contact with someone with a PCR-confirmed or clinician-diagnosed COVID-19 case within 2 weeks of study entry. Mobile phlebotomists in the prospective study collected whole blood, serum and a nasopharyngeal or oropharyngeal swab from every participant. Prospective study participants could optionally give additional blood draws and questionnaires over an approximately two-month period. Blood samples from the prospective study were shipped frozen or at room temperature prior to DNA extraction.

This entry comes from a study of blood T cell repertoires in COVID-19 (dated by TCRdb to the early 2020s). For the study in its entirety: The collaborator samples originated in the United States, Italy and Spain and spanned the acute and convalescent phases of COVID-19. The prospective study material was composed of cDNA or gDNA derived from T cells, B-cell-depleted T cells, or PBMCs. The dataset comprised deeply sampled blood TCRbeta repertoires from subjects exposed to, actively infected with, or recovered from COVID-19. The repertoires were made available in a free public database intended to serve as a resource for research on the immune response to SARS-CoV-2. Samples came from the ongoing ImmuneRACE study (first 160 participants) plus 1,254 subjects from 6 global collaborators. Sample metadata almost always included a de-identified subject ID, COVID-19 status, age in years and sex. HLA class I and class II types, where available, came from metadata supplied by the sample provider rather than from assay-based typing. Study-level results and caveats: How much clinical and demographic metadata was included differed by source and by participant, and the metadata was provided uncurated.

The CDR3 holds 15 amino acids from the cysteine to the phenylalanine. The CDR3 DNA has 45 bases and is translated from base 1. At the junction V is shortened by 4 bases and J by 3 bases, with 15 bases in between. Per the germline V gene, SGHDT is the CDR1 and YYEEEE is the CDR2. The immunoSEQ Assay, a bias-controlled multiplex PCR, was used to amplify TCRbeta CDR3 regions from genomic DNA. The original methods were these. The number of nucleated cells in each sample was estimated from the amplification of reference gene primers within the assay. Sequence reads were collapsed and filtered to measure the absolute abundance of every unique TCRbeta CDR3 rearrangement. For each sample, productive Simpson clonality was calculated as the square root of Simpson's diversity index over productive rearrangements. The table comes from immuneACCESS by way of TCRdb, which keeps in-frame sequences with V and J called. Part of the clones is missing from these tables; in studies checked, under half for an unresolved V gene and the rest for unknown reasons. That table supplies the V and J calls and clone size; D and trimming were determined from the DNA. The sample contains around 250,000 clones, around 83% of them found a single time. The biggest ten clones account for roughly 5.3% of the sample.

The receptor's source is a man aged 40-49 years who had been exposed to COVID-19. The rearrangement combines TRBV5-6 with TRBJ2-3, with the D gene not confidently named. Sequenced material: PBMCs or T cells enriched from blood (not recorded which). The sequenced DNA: TGTGCCAGCAGCGGTCGGCGAGGATCGACAGATACGCAGTATTTT. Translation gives CASSGRRGSTDTQYF.